The rows below give T cell receptor beta chains drawn from one sample of a study of sequential checkpoint blockade in melanoma. Libraries were prepared by immunoSEQ multiplex PCR; TCRdb keeps only in-frame clonotypes and omits some of them. The sample has about 4,800 clones; about 78% are singletons. The specimen comprised CD8+ T cells sorted from blood (inferred from file names), sampled from a patient given nivolumab and ipilimumab in sequence. The receptors come from a human donor with melanoma. Each CDR3 is given with its conserved first and last residue. The D gene is left open where the match is weak. Rows give clone size only sometimes, using once, few, many, or a class for an expanded clone.

j_call d_call clone_size v_call cdr3_aa cdr3_nt
TRBJ1-1 . . TRBV30 CAWSGGIGQIMNTEAFF TGTGCCTGGAGTGGGGGGATAGGACAGATCATGAACACTGAAGCTTTCTTT
TRBJ2-1 . . TRBV6-4 CASSFLASGNEQFF TGTGCCAGCAGTTTCCTAGCGTCTGGCAATGAGCAGTTCTTC
TRBJ2-5 . once TRBV5-4 CASHSRVAGTSEETQYF TGTGCCAGTCACTCACGGGTTGCCGGGACTTCCGAAGAGACCCAGTACTTC
TRBJ2-7 TRBD2 . TRBV6-5 CASRWEGVEYF TGTGCCAGCAGGTGGGAGGGAGTGGAGTACTTC
TRBJ2-3 TRBD2 . TRBV10-3 CAISDGLAADTQYF TGTGCCATCAGTGATGGACTAGCGGCAGATACGCAGTATTTT
TRBJ1-5 . . TRBV6-4 CASSETGDNNQPQHF TGTGCCAGCAGTGAAACAGGCGATAATAATCAGCCCCAGCATTTT
TRBJ2-7 . few TRBV27 CASGPGTTYEQYF TGTGCCAGCGGCCCCGGGACAACCTACGAGCAGTACTTC
TRBJ2-2 TRBD1 few TRBV28 CASSFGTGGFGTGELFF TGTGCCAGCAGTTTCGGGACAGGGGGGTTTGGTACCGGGGAGCTGTTTTTT
TRBJ2-7 TRBD1 few TRBV6-5 CASSTGTGGSEQYF TGTGCCAGCAGCACCGGGACAGGGGGGTCCGAGCAGTACTTC
TRBJ1-2 TRBD1 few TRBV30 CAWSYDGQVYGYTF TGTGCCTGGAGTTATGATGGACAGGTTTATGGCTACACCTTC
TRBJ2-7 . . TRBV2 CAGRTLYEQYF TGTGCCGGGCGGACACTTTACGAGCAGTACTTC
TRBJ2-1 . . TRBV6-5 CASSEAEYNEQFF TGTGCCAGCAGTGAAGCGGAGTACAATGAGCAGTTCTTC
TRBJ1-5 TRBD1 . TRBV5-4 CASSPGQGVEQPQHF TGTGCCAGCAGCCCGGGACAGGGAGTGGAGCAGCCCCAGCATTTT
TRBJ2-1 . . TRBV9 CASSVGGNKNNEQFF TGTGCCAGCAGCGTTGGGGGCAACAAAAACAATGAGCAGTTCTTC
TRBJ1-1 . once TRBV6-5 CASSQGHYEAFF TGTGCCAGCAGCCAGGGACATTATGAAGCTTTCTTT
TRBJ2-4 TRBD2 . TRBV29-1 CSVRSSGRAGAKNIQYF TGCAGCGTTCGTTCTAGCGGGAGGGCCGGGGCCAAAAACATTCAGTACTTC
TRBJ2-7 . . TRBV4-1 CASSQDGQNYEQYF TGCGCCAGCAGCCAAGATGGGCAGAACTACGAGCAGTACTTC
TRBJ2-7 . . TRBV19 CASSIHSSYEQYF TGTGCCAGTAGTATCCATAGCTCCTACGAGCAGTACTTC
TRBJ2-7 . . TRBV27 CASSLVPGYEQYF TGTGCCAGCAGTTTAGTCCCCGGGTACGAGCAGTACTTC
TRBJ2-3 TRBD1 once TRBV6-4 CASSDQGTGETDTQYF TGTGCCAGCAGTGACCAGGGGACAGGGGAGACAGATACGCAGTATTTT
TRBJ2-7 . . TRBV7-9 CASSPINRRAAAYEQYF TGTGCCAGCAGCCCAATTAATCGGCGCGCAGCGGCCTACGAGCAGTACTTC
TRBJ2-7 . . TRBV6-5 CASSDSSYEQYF TGTGCCAGCTCCGACAGCTCCTACGAGCAGTACTTC
TRBJ2-7 . . TRBV5-4 CASSLGALSYEQYF TGTGCCAGCAGCTTGGGGGCGCTCTCCTACGAGCAGTACTTC
TRBJ2-7 . few TRBV5-6 CASSWIGTEQYF TGTGCCAGCAGCTGGATCGGGACAGAGCAGTACTTC
TRBJ2-3 TRBD1 few TRBV6-4 CASSAQTGKGFDTQYF TGTGCCAGCAGTGCCCAGACAGGGAAGGGATTTGATACGCAGTATTTT
TRBJ1-5 TRBD1 . TRBV19 CASSIYPPGQGNQPQHF TGTGCCAGTAGTATCTACCCACCGGGACAGGGAAATCAGCCCCAGCATTTT
TRBJ1-2 . . TRBV7-8 CASSLAPGGGYGYTF TGTGCCAGCAGCTTAGCGCCGGGGGGCGGCTATGGCTACACCTTC
TRBJ1-2 TRBD1 . TRBV6-1 CASSEVVGGGDGYTF TGTGCCAGCAGTGAAGTGGTCGGAGGGGGCGACGGCTACACCTTC
TRBJ1-1 TRBD1 . TRBV19 CASSTGTVGTEAFF TGTGCCAGTAGCACGGGGACAGTGGGCACTGAAGCTTTCTTT
TRBJ2-5 TRBD2 . TRBV7-9 CASSPGLAGIETQYF TGTGCCAGCAGCCCGGGACTAGCGGGAATCGAGACCCAGTACTTC
TRBJ1-1 TRBD1 . TRBV4-2 CASSQASGTGETEAFF TGTGCCAGCAGCCAAGCATCGGGGACAGGGGAGACTGAAGCTTTCTTT
TRBJ2-5 TRBD2 . TRBV4-1 CASSQIAGIGQETQYF TGCGCCAGCAGCCAAATAGCGGGAATCGGTCAAGAGACCCAGTACTTC
TRBJ2-2 . medium-sized TRBV6-4 CASSPQGGTGELFF TGTGCCAGCAGCCCTCAGGGGGGAACCGGGGAGCTGTTTTTT
TRBJ2-5 . . TRBV4-1 CASSHNRAETQYF TGCGCCAGCAGCCACAACAGGGCAGAGACCCAGTACTTC
TRBJ2-3 . . TRBV6-1 CASSEAQGHSSTDTQYF TGTGCCAGCAGTGAAGCACAGGGACATTCTAGCACAGATACGCAGTATTTT